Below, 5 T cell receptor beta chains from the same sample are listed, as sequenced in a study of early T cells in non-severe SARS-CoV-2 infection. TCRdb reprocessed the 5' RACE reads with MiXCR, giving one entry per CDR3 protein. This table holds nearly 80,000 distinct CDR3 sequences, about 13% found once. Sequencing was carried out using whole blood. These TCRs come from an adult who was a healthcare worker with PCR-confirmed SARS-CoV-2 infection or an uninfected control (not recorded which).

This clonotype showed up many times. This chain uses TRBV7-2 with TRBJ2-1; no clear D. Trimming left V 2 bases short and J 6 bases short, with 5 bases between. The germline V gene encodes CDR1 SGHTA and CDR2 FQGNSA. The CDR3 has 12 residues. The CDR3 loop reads CASSLKANEQFF. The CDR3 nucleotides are TGTGCCAGCAGCTTAAAGGCCAATGAGCAGTTCTTC.

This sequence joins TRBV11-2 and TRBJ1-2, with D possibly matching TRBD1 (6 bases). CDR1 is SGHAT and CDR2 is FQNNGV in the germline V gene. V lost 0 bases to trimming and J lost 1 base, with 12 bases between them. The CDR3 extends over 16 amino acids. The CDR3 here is CASSLDPGTLNYGYTF. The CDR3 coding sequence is TGTGCCAGCAGCTTAGATCCTGGGACACTTAACTATGGCTACACCTTC. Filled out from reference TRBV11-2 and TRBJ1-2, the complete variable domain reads EAGVAQSPRYKIIEKRQSVAFWCNPISGHATLYWYQQILGQGPKLLIQFQNNGVVDDSQLPKDRFSAERLKGVDSTLKIQPAKLEDSAVYLCASSLDPGTLNYGYTFGSGTRLTVV.

In DNA, the CDR3 is TGTGCCAGCAGCTACGCCGGGGCCTGGAAGGCAGATACGCAGTATTTT. The encoded protein is CASSYAGAWKADTQYF. The V gene is TRBV13, the J gene TRBJ2-3; TRBD1 or TRBD2 may be the D gene (5 bases each). This CDR3 has 16 residues. Germline V gene sequence: CDR1 PRHDT, CDR2 FYEKMQ (reference sequence). V was shortened by 4 bases and J by 4 bases, with 18 bases between the two germline ends.

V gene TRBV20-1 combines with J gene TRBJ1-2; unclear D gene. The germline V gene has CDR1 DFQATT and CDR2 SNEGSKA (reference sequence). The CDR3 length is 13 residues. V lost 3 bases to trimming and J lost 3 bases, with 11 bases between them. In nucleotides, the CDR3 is TGCAGTGCTAGGATAGACGGATACTATGGCTACACCTTC. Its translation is CSARIDGYYGYTF.

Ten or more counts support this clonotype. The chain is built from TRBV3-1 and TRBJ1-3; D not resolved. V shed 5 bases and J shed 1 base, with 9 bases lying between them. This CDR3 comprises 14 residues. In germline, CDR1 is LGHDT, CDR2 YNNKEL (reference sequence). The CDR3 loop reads CASSYGGSGNTIYF. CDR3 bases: TGTGCCAGCAGCTACGGAGGATCTGGAAACACCATATATTTT.